These 18 T cell receptor beta chains were all obtained from the same sample, sequenced in a study of cytomegalovirus exposure and HLA in healthy donors. Sequenced by immunoSEQ multiplex PCR; TCRdb stores in-frame clones only, minus some. The table records about 190,000 clones, more than 75% of them present only once. What was sequenced was PBMCs. Receptors were obtained from a young woman in good health and CMV-seronegative.

The rearrangement links TRBV5-4 to TRBJ2-7; 12 nucleotides align to TRBD2. This CDR3 spans 16 amino acids. Trimming removed 3 bases from V and 3 bases from J; junction bases left unmatched: 7. CDR1 is SGHNT, CDR2 YYREEE, per germline (reference sequence). The CDR3 sequence is CASSSELAGGYYEQYF. In DNA, the CDR3 is TGTGCCAGCAGCTCAGAACTAGCGGGAGGATACTACGAGCAGTACTTC.

CDR3 bases: TGTGCCAGTAGTGGACTAGCGGGGGGGTTTAAGTTATCCGACGAGCAGTACTTC. Its translation is CASSGLAGGFKLSDEQYF. The chain uses TRBV19 and TRBJ2-7; the match to TRBD2 covers 15 bases. This CDR3 has 18 residues. With 5 bases clipped from V and 5 bases from J, the junction kept 13 bases outside the gene matches. Germline V CDR1 and CDR2: LNHDA, SQIVND (reference sequence).

This clone was found once. The chain links TRBV5-4 to TRBJ2-7, with 10 bases lining up with TRBD2. CDR1 is SGHNT and CDR2 is YYREEE in the germline V gene (reference sequence). The junction had 7 bases not matched to a gene; V was cut back by 1 base and J by 3 bases. The CDR3 consists of 16 residues. The CDR3 coding sequence is TGTGCCAGCAGCTTGAGAATAGCGGGAGGATACTACGAGCAGTACTTC. Translation gives CASSLRIAGGYYEQYF. Together with reference TRBV5-4 and TRBJ2-7, the CDR3 gives the full variable domain: ETGVTQSPTHLIKTRGQQVTLRCSSQSGHNTVSWYQQALGQGPQFIFQYYREEENGRGNFPPRFSGLQFPNYSSELNVNALELDDSALYLCASSLRIAGGYYEQYFGPGTRLTVT.

This chain uses TRBV11-1 with TRBJ2-5, with D uncertain. There are 15 residues in the CDR3. Germline loops: CDR1 SGHAT, CDR2 FQDESV (reference sequence). V lost 5 bases to trimming and J lost 5 bases, with 18 bases between them. As DNA, the CDR3 is TGTGCCAGCAGCCCAAACTCTTATACTCCGGAGACCCAGTACTTC. Translating gives CASSPNSYTPETQYF.

The chain joins TRBV7-9 to TRBJ1-4, with D perhaps matching TRBD1 (5 bases). The V end lost 6 bases, the J end lost 7 bases, and 9 bases lay between the germline ends. Germline loops: CDR1 SEHNR, CDR2 FQNEAQ (reference sequence). This CDR3 contains 12 residues. CDR3 in DNA: TGTGCCAGCAGGCAGGGATTTGAAAAACTGTTTTTT. Translated: CASRQGFEKLFF.

The sample holds one count of this clone. J is TRBJ2-5 and V is TRBV7-9; 14 positions agree with TRBD2. After removal of 5 bases from V and 2 bases from J, the junction contained 7 bases not matched to a gene. CDR1 SEHNR and CDR2 FQNEAQ come from the germline V gene (reference sequence). CDR3 length: 17 amino acids. As DNA, the CDR3 is TGTGCCAGCAGCGCAGGACTAGCGGGAGGTAGGCAAGAGACCCAGTACTTC. Residues: CASSAGLAGGRQETQYF.

This clone was found a few times. The rearrangement uses TRBV6-1 and TRBJ1-6; 7 bases line up with TRBD1. CDR1 is MNHNS, CDR2 SASEGT, per germline. J gave up 13 bases and V 3 bases, and 9 bases lay outside the gene matches. The length of the CDR3 is 14 residues. DNA of the CDR3: TGTGCCAGCAGTGACCCCGGGACAGTTTCGCCCCTCCACTTT. Residues: CASSDPGTVSPLHF.

This chain connects TRBV7-3 to TRBJ2-3; TRBD2 might be the D (6 bases). V lost 1 base and J 2 bases, leaving 13 bases between the germline ends. This CDR3 comprises 16 residues. The V gene's germline CDR1 is SGHTA and CDR2 FQGTGA. The chain's CDR3 is CASSLNGGLITDTQYF. DNA of the CDR3: TGTGCCAGCAGCTTAAATGGGGGACTCATCACAGATACGCAGTATTTT. The variable domain in full, with the rest retrieved from reference TRBV7-3 and TRBJ2-3, is GAGVSQTPSNKVTEKGKYVELRCDPISGHTALYWYRQSLGQGPEFLIYFQGTGAADDSGLPNDRFFAVRPEGSVSTLKIQRTERGDSAVYLCASSLNGGLITDTQYFGPGTRLTVL.

The chain links TRBV5-1 to TRBJ2-3; 8 nucleotides match TRBD2. CDR1 SGHRS and CDR2 YFSETQ come from the germline V gene. V was pared by 2 bases and J by 6 bases, with 11 bases of the junction left unmatched. CDR3 size: 16 residues. CDR3 in amino acids: CASSFTREGTSDTQYF. The DNA of the CDR3 is TGCGCCAGCAGCTTTACCCGGGAGGGCACATCGGATACGCAGTATTTT.

This clone appeared a single time. The CDR3 loop is CASSLTGGYEQYF. CDR3 DNA: TGTGCCAGCAGCCTCACAGGGGGCTACGAGCAGTACTTC. The rearrangement links TRBV7-3 to TRBJ2-7; 8 positions agree with TRBD1. The V gene's germline CDR1 is SGHTA and CDR2 FQGTGA. Trimming at V came to 5 bases and at J to 3 bases, leaving 3 bases not matched to a gene. The length of the CDR3 is 13 residues.

This chain joins TRBV25-1 and TRBJ2-7; TRBD2 matches 8 bases. The V and J ends lost 3 bases and 3 bases, in that order; junction bases with no gene match: 7. The CDR3 sequence is 15 residues long. CDR1 and CDR2 (germline): MGHDK, SYGVNS. CDR3 loop: CASSDSTGGIYEQYF. In DNA form, the CDR3 reads TGTGCCAGCAGTGATTCAACGGGGGGGATCTACGAGCAGTACTTC.

The chain combines TRBV6-1 with TRBJ1-4; a weak D match, TRBD1 (5 bases). The germline V and J ends were trimmed by 0 bases and 7 bases, with 9 bases remaining between them. This CDR3 is 14 amino acids long. Germline CDR1 MNHNS, CDR2 SASEGT. DNA for the CDR3: TGTGCCAGCAGTGAAGCTGACAGTATTGAAAAACTGTTTTTT. Its translation is CASSEADSIEKLFF.

This clone was seen a single time. This chain connects TRBV4-1 to TRBJ2-7, with 12 bases aligning to TRBD2. This CDR3 region has 16 residues. V shed 1 base, J shed 4 bases, and the junction held 5 bases outside the gene matches. Germline values: CDR1 MGHRA, CDR2 YSYEKL. This chain's CDR3 is CASSQATSGRRYEQYF. The CDR3 DNA follows: TGCGCCAGCAGCCAAGCTACTAGCGGGAGGAGGTACGAGCAGTACTTC.

The chain has TRBV6-4 and TRBJ2-7, with 15 bases matching TRBD2. Trimming cost V 3 bases and J 8 bases; bases outside gene matches: 11. This CDR3 is built from 17 residues. CDR1 is MRHNA and CDR2 is SNTAGT in the germline V gene. CDR3 bases: TGTGCCAGCAGTGATAACTTTGGGACTAGCGGGAGGTTCAAGCAGTACTTC. Amino acids: CASSDNFGTSGRFKQYF.

The rearrangement joins TRBV5-1 to TRBJ2-5, with a weak D call TRBD2 (6 bases). Germline V CDR1 and CDR2: SGHRS, YFSETQ. CDR3 length equals 15 residues. V was pared by 3 bases and J by 2 bases, with 14 bases between. The CDR3 sequence is CASSSLDGGQETQYF. DNA of the CDR3: TGCGCCAGCAGCTCGCTAGATGGAGGGCAAGAGACCCAGTACTTC.

A word on this clone: This specimen includes other DNA sequences encoding the same CDR3. This chain joins TRBV5-1 and TRBJ1-4; D is perhaps TRBD1 (5 bases). The germline V gene encodes CDR1 SGHRS and CDR2 YFSETQ. This CDR3 comprises 14 residues. The V gene lost 0 bases and the J gene lost 5 bases, with 8 bases spanning the gap. The CDR3 reads CASSLGQGNEKLFF. DNA of the CDR3: TGCGCCAGCAGCTTGGGTCAGGGCAATGAAAAACTGTTTTTT. Complete variable domain (other parts from reference TRBV5-1 and TRBJ1-4): KAGVTQTPRYLIKTRGQQVTLSCSPISGHRSVSWYQQTPGQGLQFLFEYFSETQRNKGNFPGRFSGRQFSNSRSEMNVSTLELGDSALYLCASSLGQGNEKLFFGSGTQLSVL.

The J gene is TRBJ1-1, the V gene TRBV29-1; D is undetermined. V was trimmed by 4 bases and J by 6 bases, leaving 9 bases between them. CDR3 length equals 11 residues. Germline CDR1 reads SQVTM; CDR2 reads ANQGSEA. The CDR3 protein is CSVASWAEAFF. CDR3 DNA: TGCAGCGTTGCTAGCTGGGCTGAAGCTTTCTTT. Drawing the rest from reference TRBV29-1 and TRBJ1-1, the complete variable domain is SAVISQKPSRDICQRGTSLTIQCQVDSQVTMMFWYRQQPGQSLTLIATANQGSEATYESGFVIDKFPISRPNLTFSTLTVSNMSPEDSSIYLCSVASWAEAFFGQGTRLTVV.

The CDR3 is CASMRTRNTGELFF. Written as DNA, the CDR3 is TGTGCCAGCATGAGGACTAGAAACACCGGGGAGCTGTTTTTT. The V gene is TRBV6-1, the J gene TRBJ2-2; TRBD2 agrees at 7 bases. V was pared by 7 bases and J by 2 bases, with 4 bases of the junction left unmatched. The CDR3 covers 14 residues. Per the germline V gene, CDR1 is MNHNS and CDR2 is SASEGT.